Described below is a single T cell receptor (beta chain) sequence and its context. This record comes from a study of blood T cell repertoires in COVID-19. V lost 3 bases to trimming and J lost 0 bases, with 9 bases between them. Germline CDR1 SGHVS, CDR2 FQNEAQ. The CDR3 is 15 amino acids. Assay used: immunoSEQ multiplex PCR; TCRdb lists only in-frame clones, some missing. The sample yields about 73,000 clones, 81% seen once. Sequencing was carried out using peripheral blood. The source of this sequence is a woman in her 70s with acute or convalescent COVID-19. J is TRBJ2-1 and V is TRBV7-8; D gene uncertain. The CDR3: CASSLRASSYNEQFF. The CDR3 nucleotides are TGTGCCAGCAGCTTGCGAGCGAGCTCCTACAATGAGCAGTTCTTC.